This entry lists 27 T cell receptor beta chains sequenced from one sample in a study of cytomegalovirus exposure and HLA in healthy donors. PCR used 60 Vbeta primers and 13 Jbeta primers. Profiled with immunoSEQ multiplex PCR; TCRdb holds only in-frame clones, not every one. This sample has around 77,000 clones, with about 80% found just once. Sequencing was carried out using PBMCs. Every receptor here comes from a man aged 35-49 years in good health and CMV-seronegative.

This clone has a handful of counts. The chain is built from TRBV10-2 and TRBJ2-7; a weak D match, TRBD1 (6 bases). CDR1 WSHSY and CDR2 SAAADI come from the germline V gene. The CDR3 runs 14 residues. Trimming stripped 5 bases from V and 2 bases from J, with 13 bases between. The CDR3 protein is CASSISGDAYEQYF. CDR3 sequence (DNA): TGCGCCAGCAGTATATCAGGGGATGCCTACGAGCAGTACTTC.

The chain recombines TRBV29-1 with TRBJ2-5; 9 bases map to TRBD2. CDR1 SQVTM and CDR2 ANQGSEA come from the germline V gene. The CDR3 is 17 amino acids. The ends lost 4 bases at V and 4 bases at J; junction bases unmatched: 16. This CDR3 reads CSVGGDSSGESVETQYF. CDR3 in DNA: TGCAGCGTTGGAGGGGACTCTAGCGGGGAGTCAGTAGAGACCCAGTACTTC.

The V call is TRBV5-1, the J call TRBJ2-7; D is perhaps TRBD1 (6 bases). Germline V gene sequence: CDR1 SGHRS, CDR2 YFSETQ. Trimming pared 3 bases from V and 3 bases from J, leaving 16 bases between. The CDR3 consists of 15 residues. DNA for the CDR3: TGCGCCAGCAGCTCCTGGCAGGGGATCGGCTACGAGCAGTACTTC. It is translated as CASSSWQGIGYEQYF.

V gene TRBV11-3 combines with J gene TRBJ2-1, with 8 bases matching TRBD1. Trimming took 5 bases from V and 4 from J; bases not matched to a gene: 7. This CDR3 region has 15 residues. Germline V gene data show CDR1 as SGHNT and CDR2 as YENEEA. The CDR3 region is CASSPGQALYNEQFF. As DNA, the CDR3 is TGTGCCAGCAGCCCGGGACAGGCCCTATACAATGAGCAGTTCTTC. Combining the CDR3 with reference TRBV11-3 and TRBJ2-1 gives the whole variable domain EAGVVQSPRYKIIEKKQPVAFWCNPISGHNTLYWYLQNLGQGPELLIRYENEEAVDDSQLPKDRFSAERLKGVDSTLKIQPAELGDSAVYLCASSPGQALYNEQFFGPGTRLTVL.

The chain combines TRBV2 with TRBJ1-2; 7 nucleotides agree with TRBD1. Germline trimming cut 4 bases from V and 6 bases from J; bases unmatched to any gene: 8. The CDR3 loop spans 14 amino acids. Per germline, CDR1 SNHLY and CDR2 FYNNEI. CDR3 in DNA: TGTGCCAGCAGTGGGGGGTACAGGGGAGATGGCTACACCTTC. Its protein product is CASSGGYRGDGYTF. Full variable domain (remainder filled in from reference TRBV2 and TRBJ1-2): EPEVTQTPSHQVTQMGQEVILRCVPISNHLYFYWYRQILGQKVEFLVSFYNNEISEKSEIFDDQFSVERPDGSNFTLKIRSTKLEDSAMYFCASSGGYRGDGYTFGSGTRLTVV.

This sequence joins TRBV29-1 and TRBJ1-2; tentative D call: TRBD1 (5 bases). Germline CDR1 SQVTM, CDR2 ANQGSEA. The CDR3 sequence is 14 residues long. V lost 4 bases and J 8 bases, leaving 20 bases between the germline ends. CDR3 coding DNA: TGCAGCGTTGGACAGCAAGGTCACCCGGAAGGCTACACCTTC. The encoded protein is CSVGQQGHPEGYTF. The variable domain in full, with the rest retrieved from reference TRBV29-1 and TRBJ1-2, is SAVISQKPSRDICQRGTSLTIQCQVDSQVTMMFWYRQQPGQSLTLIATANQGSEATYESGFVIDKFPISRPNLTFSTLTVSNMSPEDSSIYLCSVGQQGHPEGYTFGSGTRLTVV.

The chain links TRBV2 to TRBJ1-5; the D is unclear. The germline V and J ends were trimmed by 5 bases and 5 bases, with 10 bases remaining between them. This CDR3 has 13 residues. Looked up from germline, CDR1 is SNHLY and CDR2 is FYNNEI. The CDR3: CASSPPSYQPQHF. In DNA form, the CDR3 reads TGTGCCAGCAGTCCGCCCAGTTATCAGCCCCAGCATTTT.

This clone was counted ten times or more. The V gene is TRBV5-4, the J gene TRBJ2-3; D gene ambiguous. The CDR3 is 15 amino acids. Germline V lookup: CDR1 SGHNT, CDR2 YYREEE (reference sequence). The ends were cut back, 0 bases at V and 6 bases at J, with 14 bases in the middle. This CDR3 reads CASSLEAGAPDTQYF. Written as DNA, the CDR3 is TGTGCCAGCAGCTTGGAGGCAGGCGCACCTGATACGCAGTATTTT. Based on the CDR3 plus reference TRBV5-4 and TRBJ2-3, the full variable domain is ETGVTQSPTHLIKTRGQQVTLRCSSQSGHNTVSWYQQALGQGPQFIFQYYREEENGRGNFPPRFSGLQFPNYSSELNVNALELDDSALYLCASSLEAGAPDTQYFGPGTRLTVL.

This clone appeared a few times. This rearrangement joins TRBV5-4 to TRBJ2-7; D is perhaps TRBD2 (5 bases). This CDR3 region has 13 residues. Germline V lookup: CDR1 SGHNT, CDR2 YYREEE (reference sequence). Trimming stripped 4 bases from V and 7 bases from J, with 15 bases between. Written as DNA, the CDR3 is TGTGCCAGCAGCCCCAGGCCGACTACGGAGCAGTACTTC. It yields the protein CASSPRPTTEQYF. The variable domain in full, completed from reference TRBV5-4 and TRBJ2-7, reads ETGVTQSPTHLIKTRGQQVTLRCSSQSGHNTVSWYQQALGQGPQFIFQYYREEENGRGNFPPRFSGLQFPNYSSELNVNALELDDSALYLCASSPRPTTEQYFGPGTRLTVT.

This clone was observed a handful of times. In the same sample, other DNA sequences code for this CDR3. The CDR3 DNA reads TGCGCCAGCAGCTTGGCACAGGGGGGTGGCTACACCTTC. It codes for CASSLAQGGGYTF. V usage is TRBV5-1 and J usage is TRBJ1-2; TRBD1 matches 8 bases. The trim removed 0 bases at V and 7 bases at J, leaving 2 bases unmatched. The CDR3 spans 13 residues. Germline CDR1 SGHRS, CDR2 YFSETQ. The full variable domain, in which reference TRBV5-1 and TRBJ1-2 provide the parts outside the CDR3, is KAGVTQTPRYLIKTRGQQVTLSCSPISGHRSVSWYQQTPGQGLQFLFEYFSETQRNKGNFPGRFSGRQFSNSRSEMNVSTLELGDSALYLCASSLAQGGGYTFGSGTRLTVV.

The rearrangement uses TRBV5-4 and TRBJ1-2; D is unclear. Between the trimmed V and J ends, which lost 8 bases and 2 bases, there was a span of 7 bases. Germline CDR1 is SGHNT and CDR2 is YYREEE (reference sequence). The CDR3 is 11 residues long. Written as DNA, the CDR3 is TGTGCCAGAACGGGAAACTATGGCTACACCTTC. Its translation: CARTGNYGYTF.

The rearrangement uses TRBV9 and TRBJ2-1, with 7 bases matching TRBD2. With V trimmed by 4 bases and J by 2 bases, 12 bases remained unmatched. CDR1 SGDLS and CDR2 YYNGEE come from the germline V gene. This CDR3 region has 17 residues. DNA of the CDR3: TGTGCCAGCAGCTCGAGATGGGGGGGAGAAGCCTACAATGAGCAGTTCTTC. Its translation is CASSSRWGGEAYNEQFF.

As regards this clone: The conserved phenylalanine or tryptophan normally closing the CDR3 is absent here, so this likely arose from a read error. V gene TRBV10-2 combines with J gene TRBJ1-1, with D possibly being TRBD1 (5 bases). The germline CDR1 and CDR2 sequences are WSHSY and SAAADI. There are 15 residues in the CDR3. Deletions cut 4 bases from V and 0 bases from J, with 12 bases between. The CDR3 nucleotides are TGCGCCAGCAGTGGGAGCGGGACGGTGAACACTGAAGCTTTCTCT. It is translated as CASSGSGTVNTEAFS.

The chain links TRBV7-9 to TRBJ2-3; 14 bases match TRBD2. Unmatched junction bases numbered 7, after V lost 5 bases and J lost 0 bases. The CDR3 contains 18 residues. The germline V gene has CDR1 SEHNR and CDR2 FQNEAQ (reference sequence). This CDR3 is CASSPGTSGGLSTDTQYF. CDR3 sequence (DNA): TGTGCCAGCAGCCCCGGGACTAGCGGGGGTCTGAGCACAGATACGCAGTATTTT.

The table lists this clone with a few counts. The V and J genes are TRBV7-9 and TRBJ1-6; D might be TRBD1 (5 bases). Trimming left V 0 bases short and J 5 bases short, with 8 bases between. CDR1 is SEHNR and CDR2 is FQNEAQ in the germline V gene (reference sequence). The CDR3 loop spans 15 amino acids. The CDR3 region is CASSLAREDNSPLHF. The CDR3 region has the DNA TGTGCCAGCAGCTTAGCCAGGGAGGATAATTCACCCCTCCACTTT.

V gene TRBV2 combines with J gene TRBJ1-2; perhaps TRBD1 as D (6 bases). V was shortened by 10 bases and J by 8 bases, with 20 bases between the two germline ends. The CDR3 length is 13 residues. From germline, CDR1 is SNHLY and CDR2 FYNNEI. CDR3 DNA: TGTGCCACCACTACAGCAGGGGCCCGAGGCTACACCTTC. This codes for CATTTAGARGYTF.

The V call is TRBV7-9, the J call TRBJ1-1; no firm D call. The CDR3 is 16 amino acids. CDR1 and CDR2 from the germline V gene are SEHNR and FQNEAQ (reference sequence). V was shortened by 1 base and J by 1 base, with 13 bases between the two germline ends. CDR3 amino acids: CASSLGVSSGNTEAFF. The CDR3 DNA reads as TGTGCCAGCAGCTTAGGAGTCAGTTCGGGGAACACTGAAGCTTTCTTT.

CDR3 residues: CASSLESVGSYTQYF. In DNA, the CDR3 is TGTGCCAGCAGCTTAGAAAGCGTTGGGTCCTATACGCAGTATTTT. V usage is TRBV7-2 and J usage is TRBJ2-3; no firm D call. The ends were cut back, 1 base at V and 7 bases at J, with 15 bases in the middle. The germline V gene encodes CDR1 SGHTA and CDR2 FQGNSA. The CDR3 runs 15 residues.

Of note for this clone: Additional DNA sequences in this sample encode the identical CDR3. The chain has TRBV19 and TRBJ1-4; no firm D call. Germline loops: CDR1 LNHDA, CDR2 SQIVND (reference sequence). The ends were cut back, 0 bases at V and 0 bases at J, with 8 bases in the middle. CDR3 length equals 16 residues. The CDR3 DNA reads TGTGCCAGTAGTATAGATCCACGGGCAACTAATGAAAAACTGTTTTTT. Translated, it gives CASSIDPRATNEKLFF. Using reference TRBV19 and TRBJ1-4 for the parts outside the CDR3, the full variable domain is DGGITQSPKYLFRKEGQNVTLSCEQNLNHDAMYWYRQDPGQGLRLIYYSQIVNDFQKGDIAEGYSVSREKKESFPLTVTSAQKNPTAFYLCASSIDPRATNEKLFFGSGTQLSVL.

V and J are TRBV7-2 and TRBJ2-2; unclear D gene. CDR3 size: 15 residues. The germline gives CDR1 SGHTA, CDR2 FQGNSA. V gave up 4 bases and J gave up 2 bases, with 11 bases separating them. In DNA, the CDR3 is TGTGCCAGCAGCTCCCGAGGTACCAACACCGGGGAGCTGTTTTTT. Protein: CASSSRGTNTGELFF.

The CDR3 bases are TGTGCCAGCACCAAACGGGGGGGGAGGCAGGTCGGGGAGCTGTTTTTT. Its translation is CASTKRGGRQVGELFF. The V call is TRBV9, the J call TRBJ2-2; 8 positions match TRBD2. CDR1 SGDLS and CDR2 YYNGEE come from the germline V gene. The CDR3 covers 16 residues. Trimming took 6 bases from V and 7 from J; bases not matched to a gene: 14.

The chain is built from TRBV28 and TRBJ2-1, with 8 bases that match TRBD1. CDR3 length: 17 amino acids. Looked up from germline, CDR1 is MDHEN and CDR2 is SYDVKM. Trimming removed 1 base from V and 1 base from J; junction bases left unmatched: 6. CDR3 nucleotides: TGTGCCAGCAGTTTATTTCTCGGACAGGGATCCTACAATGAGCAGTTCTTC. Protein sequence: CASSLFLGQGSYNEQFF. The variable domain in full, with the rest retrieved from reference TRBV28 and TRBJ2-1, is DVKVTQSSRYLVKRTGEKVFLECVQDMDHENMFWYRQDPGLGLRLIYFSYDVKMKEKGDIPEGYSVSREKKERFSLILESASTNQTSMYLCASSLFLGQGSYNEQFFGPGTRLTVL.

The chain recombines TRBV9 with TRBJ2-1; no definite D call. Germline V lookup: CDR1 SGDLS, CDR2 YYNGEE. This CDR3 spans 16 amino acids. V dropped 3 bases and J dropped 0 bases, with 13 bases sitting between them. Here the CDR3 DNA reads TGTGCCAGCAGCGCTTTTTCTCACACCTCCTACAATGAGCAGTTCTTC. It translates to CASSAFSHTSYNEQFF.

DNA for the CDR3: TGCGCCAGCAGTTCTACAGGATTTTCAGCTAACTATGGCTACACCTTC. Translated, it gives CASSSTGFSANYGYTF. This chain uses TRBV5-1 with TRBJ1-2; tentatively, D is TRBD1 (5 bases). The CDR3 is made up of 16 amino acids. The ends were cut back, 5 bases at V and 0 bases at J, with 17 bases in the middle. From germline, CDR1 is SGHRS and CDR2 YFSETQ.

The sample holds one count of this clone. The V and J genes are TRBV11-2 and TRBJ2-7, with TRBD1 matching 10 bases. In germline, CDR1 is SGHAT, CDR2 FQNNGV. The trim removed 6 bases at V and 3 bases at J, leaving 8 bases unmatched. This CDR3 is 15 amino acids long. The CDR3 sequence: CASRGTGAFIYEQYF. The CDR3, as DNA: TGTGCCAGCAGGGGGACAGGGGCTTTTATCTACGAGCAGTACTTC.

The chain couples TRBV5-1 to TRBJ2-5, with 9 bases identical to TRBD2. V lost 4 bases to trimming and J lost 5 bases; unmatched junction nucleotides: 6. The CDR3 sequence is 14 residues long. Per germline, CDR1 SGHRS and CDR2 YFSETQ. The CDR3 nucleotides read TGCGCCAGCAGCCCGACAAGCGGGGGGGAGACCCAGTACTTC. Amino acid sequence: CASSPTSGGETQYF.

To note about this clone: Different DNA sequences within this sample yield the same CDR3. The chain is built from TRBV5-1 and TRBJ1-1, with 7 bases lining up with TRBD1. CDR1 and CDR2 from the germline V gene are SGHRS and YFSETQ. V shed 7 bases and J 8 bases; nucleotides not matched to a gene: 11. The CDR3 length is 13 residues. The CDR3 spells CASFQGVGTEAFF. The CDR3 coding sequence is TGCGCCAGCTTCCAGGGGGTGGGCACCGAAGCTTTCTTT.